Shown below are 10 T cell receptor beta chains from a single sample sequenced in a study of T cells in Graves' hyperthyroidism and ophthalmopathy. Researchers amplified the TCR beta CDR3 regions from RNA transcripts. A set of HTBI primers served as the primers for a first-round RT-PCR of the TCR CDR3. TCRdb redid the calling of the multiplex PCR reads with MiXCR, one entry per CDR3 protein. The profile shows around 620,000 distinct CDR3 sequences, around 14% of them singletons. Sequencing used blood. These receptors all stem from a woman aged 18-29 years with Graves' ophthalmopathy.

This clonotype was seen many times. The chain has TRBV6-1 and TRBJ1-1, with 7 bases that match TRBD1. The CDR3 length is 15 residues. J gave up 1 base and V 8 bases, and 10 bases lay outside the gene matches. Germline lookup yields CDR1 MNHNS and CDR2 SASEGT. CDR3 nucleotides: TGTGCCAGCGGAGACCAGGGGGAAAAGAACACTGAAGCTTTCTTT. It is translated as CASGDQGEKNTEAFF.

The chain carries TRBV7-3 and TRBJ2-5; 9 bases agree with TRBD2. The CDR3 extends over 16 amino acids. Trimming removed 1 base from V and 6 bases from J; junction bases left unmatched: 9. Germline V gene lookup returns CDR1 SGHTA and CDR2 FQGTGA. For the CDR3, the DNA is TGTGCCAGCAGCTTAAATGGCGGGAGGGCCGGTCAGACCCAGTACTTC. This codes for CASSLNGGRAGQTQYF. Full variable domain (remainder filled in from reference TRBV7-3 and TRBJ2-5): GAGVSQTPSNKVTEKGKYVELRCDPISGHTALYWYRQSLGQGPEFLIYFQGTGAADDSGLPNDRFFAVRPEGSVSTLKIQRTERGDSAVYLCASSLNGGRAGQTQYFGPGTRLLVL.

A note on this clonotype: This could be a read error, since a much larger clone is one nucleotide away. The rearrangement links TRBV20-1 to TRBJ2-3; 7 nucleotides align to TRBD2. This CDR3 contains 15 residues. J was trimmed by 0 bases and V by 4 bases; bases with no gene match: 7. Germline V lookup: CDR1 DFQATT, CDR2 SNEGSKA (reference sequence). As DNA, the CDR3 is TGCAGTGCTACCCGGGCTAGCGGAAGCACAGATACGCAGTATTTT. Translating it yields CSATRASGSTDTQYF.

In its sample, this clonotype was seen many times. The chain uses TRBV12-5 and TRBJ2-5; 11 nucleotides match TRBD2. The trim removed 1 base at V and 2 bases at J, leaving 9 bases unmatched. CDR3 length: 18 amino acids. CDR1 LGHNT and CDR2 FRNRAP come from the germline V gene. For the CDR3, the DNA is TGTGCTAGTGGTTTGGCCTCCCAGGTAGCGGGAGGGCAAGAGACCCAGTACTTC. It specifies CASGLASQVAGGQETQYF. The full variable domain, rest sourced from reference TRBV12-5 and TRBJ2-5, is DARVTQTPRHKVTEMGQEVTMRCQPILGHNTVFWYRQTMMQGLELLAYFRNRAPLDDSGMPKDRFSAEMPDATLATLKIQPSEPRDSAVYFCASGLASQVAGGQETQYFGPGTRLLVL.

This clonotype was recorded a few times. With a much larger clone just one base away, this may be a read error. CDR3 sequence reads: CASSRSGGYQPQHF. The CDR3 DNA follows: TGTGCCAGCAGCCGGTCGGGAGGGTATCAGCCCCAGCATTTT. The chain carries TRBV3-1 and TRBJ1-5, with D unresolved. This CDR3 is built from 14 residues. In germline, CDR1 is LGHDT, CDR2 YNNKEL (reference sequence). V lost 4 bases and J lost 5, with 12 bases in between.

This clonotype was seen at least ten times. The chain joins TRBV6-1 to TRBJ2-7; D is perhaps TRBD1 or TRBD2 (5 bases each). CDR1 is MNHNS and CDR2 is SASEGT in the germline V gene. The CDR3 has 14 amino acids. V was pared by 7 bases and J by 3 bases, with 16 bases between. The CDR3 DNA sequence: TGTGCCAGCACCCACACCGGGGACGGCTACGAGCAGTACTTC. Its protein product is CASTHTGDGYEQYF.

This clonotype was picked up a small number of times. The J gene is TRBJ2-1, the V gene TRBV6-1; D may correspond to TRBD1 or TRBD2 (5 bases each). The CDR3 is made up of 18 amino acids. With 3 bases removed from V and 0 bases from J, the gap between germline ends came to 18 bases. Germline values: CDR1 MNHNS, CDR2 SASEGT. The CDR3 nucleotides read TGTGCCAGCAGTGATCTGACAGCGAAGGGGAGCTCCTACAATGAGCAGTTCTTC. Its translation: CASSDLTAKGSSYNEQFF.

Ten or more counts support this clonotype. The chain combines TRBV27 with TRBJ1-2; D remains unclear. The germline V gene has CDR1 MNHEY and CDR2 SMNVEV (reference sequence). The V end was cut by 6 bases, the J end by 8 bases, with 16 bases between. This CDR3 comprises 13 residues. The CDR3 DNA reads TGTGCCAGCAGCGAAAGGGAGACTAACGGCTACACCTTC. This sequence encodes CASSERETNGYTF.

This clonotype was detected many times. This chain uses TRBV6-5 with TRBJ1-5; TRBD1 matches at 9 bases. The V segment lost 0 bases and the J segment 5 bases; nucleotides outside the gene matches: 5. CDR1 and CDR2 from the germline V gene are MNHEY and SVGAGI. The CDR3 spans 16 residues. CDR3 in amino acids: CASSYSITGGDQPQHF. The CDR3 coding sequence is TGTGCCAGCAGTTACTCAATTACAGGGGGCGATCAGCCCCAGCATTTT.

This clonotype has ten or more counts. V gene TRBV6-6 combines with J gene TRBJ2-1; maybe TRBD2 (5 bases). The V gene's germline CDR1 is MNHNY and CDR2 SVGAGI (reference sequence). The V end lost 0 bases, the J end lost 6 bases, and 12 bases lay between the germline ends. This CDR3 is built from 15 residues. The CDR3 DNA is TGTGCCAGCAGTTACTCATACGGGGAGCCCAATGAGCAGTTCTTC. Translating gives CASSYSYGEPNEQFF.